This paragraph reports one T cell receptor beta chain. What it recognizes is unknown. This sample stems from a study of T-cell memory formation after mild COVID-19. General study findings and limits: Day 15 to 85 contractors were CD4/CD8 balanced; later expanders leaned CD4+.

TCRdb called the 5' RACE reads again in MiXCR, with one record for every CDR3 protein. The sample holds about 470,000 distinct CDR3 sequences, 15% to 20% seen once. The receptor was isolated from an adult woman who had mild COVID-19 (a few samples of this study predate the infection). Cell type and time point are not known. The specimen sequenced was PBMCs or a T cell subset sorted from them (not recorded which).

CDR3: CSAQLADNEQFF. In nucleotides, the CDR3 is TGCAGCGCTCAACTAGCGGACAATGAGCAGTTCTTC. The chain links TRBV29-1 to TRBJ2-1; 8 nucleotides agree with TRBD2. Germline loops: CDR1 SQVTM, CDR2 ANQGSEA. The CDR3 totals 12 residues. Germline trimming cut 7 bases from V and 5 bases from J; bases unmatched to any gene: 4.